This passage covers 10 T cell receptor beta chains from one sample sequenced in a study of T-cell reconstitution after alpha-beta-depleted transplantation in children (dated by TCRdb to 2015 to 2016). According to the study, the label for this sample's treatment or condition signals: allogeneic hematopoietic cell transplantation with graft depleted of TCRalphabeta T cells and CD19 B cells. Libraries came from PCR. The instrument given in TCRdb is Illumina HiSeq 2500. To normalize quantification of the TCRbeta repertoire, the TCR libraries were built with molecular barcoding that relied on unique molecular identifiers. TCRdb reran the public reads through fastp at Q25 and MiXCR, keeping productive beta chains. Rows merge per CDR3 protein into single entries with the most common DNA and genes. This sample gives a few hundred thousand distinct CDR3 sequences in total; under 20% of them show up just once. Together, the top ten hold under 30% of the sample.

The sample consisted of PBMCs, mostly from graft donor cells, taken 360 days after TCRalphabeta/CD19-depleted stem cell transplant. Every receptor here comes from a boy under two years old who had a stem cell transplant for Wiskott-Aldrich syndrome, so the T cells may come from the graft donor.

In this sample, this clonotype turned up a few times. The rearrangement joins TRBV11-1 to TRBJ2-1; 8 nucleotides line up with TRBD1. The germline V gene encodes CDR1 SGHAT and CDR2 FQDESV (reference sequence). This CDR3 comprises 20 residues. Germline trimming cut 5 bases from V and 1 base from J; bases unmatched to any gene: 19. The CDR3 sequence: CASSLPRGQWAEGSYNEQFF. CDR3 DNA sequence: TGTGCCAGCAGCCTCCCCAGGGGGCAGTGGGCGGAGGGATCCTACAATGAGCAGTTCTTC. The full variable domain, rest sourced from reference TRBV11-1 and TRBJ2-1, is EAEVAQSPRYKITEKSQAVAFWCDPISGHATLYWYRQILGQGPELLVQFQDESVVDDSQLPKDRFSAERLKGVDSTLKIQPAELGDSAMYLCASSLPRGQWAEGSYNEQFFGPGTRLTVL.

The V gene is TRBV29-1, the J gene TRBJ2-2; 8 nucleotides agree with TRBD1. The germline gives CDR1 SQVTM, CDR2 ANQGSEA. The CDR3 sequence is 15 residues long. V lost 6 bases, J lost 3 bases, and 9 bases stayed unmatched. In nucleotides, the CDR3 is TGCAGCGTCAGACAGGGGAAGTGGGACACCGGGGAGCTGTTTTTT. It codes for CSVRQGKWDTGELFF.

This clonotype showed up many times. V and J are TRBV9 and TRBJ2-7; no clear D gene. Germline V gene data show CDR1 as SGDLS and CDR2 as YYNGEE. Deletions cut 4 bases from V and 6 bases from J, with 20 bases between. The CDR3 runs to 15 residues. The DNA of the CDR3 is TGTGCCAGCAGCCCCCATCCTTCGACCTGGGGCGAGCAGTACTTC. Translation: CASSPHPSTWGEQYF.

This clonotype showed up just a few times. The genes are TRBV7-9 and TRBJ2-7; D may match TRBD1 or TRBD2 (7 bases each). Germline CDR1 SEHNR, CDR2 FQNEAQ (reference sequence). Between the trimmed V and J ends, which lost 4 bases and 5 bases, there was a span of 12 bases. The CDR3 is 13 residues long. The CDR3 sequence is CASSSQGGNEQYF. Here the CDR3 DNA reads TGTGCCAGCAGCTCCCAGGGGGGGAACGAGCAGTACTTC.

CDR3 protein: CATRPLMQFF. The CDR3 region has the DNA TGTGCCACAAGGCCCCTGATGCAGTTCTTC. This rearrangement joins TRBV2 to TRBJ2-1; D unresolved. Trimming stripped 10 bases from V and 12 bases from J, with 13 bases between. There are 10 residues in the CDR3. Germline assignment: CDR1 SNHLY and CDR2 FYNNEI.

The chain carries TRBV12-3 or TRBV12-4 and TRBJ2-7; D is perhaps TRBD1 (5 bases). Trimming took 4 bases from V and 6 from J, leaving 19 bases between them. The CDR3 runs to 15 residues. The CDR3 reads CASSSGGAPLGEQYF. CDR3 in DNA: TGTGCCAGCAGTTCCGGTGGGGCTCCTTTGGGCGAGCAGTACTTC.

This clonotype was detected a few times. The chain carries TRBV6-4 and TRBJ2-7; unclear D gene. CDR1 MRHNA and CDR2 SNTAGT come from the germline V gene. The V and J ends lost 7 bases and 2 bases respectively, with 15 bases between them. The CDR3 is made up of 14 amino acids. The CDR3 DNA sequence: TGTGCCAGCACAGTTACTTCCCGACCCTACGAGCAGTACTTC. Translated, it gives CASTVTSRPYEQYF.

This clonotype occurred a few times. The chain links TRBV2 to TRBJ2-1, with TRBD2 as a possible D gene (6 bases). Deletions cut 6 bases from V and 7 bases from J, with 10 bases between. The CDR3 is made up of 12 amino acids. Per the germline V gene, CDR1 is SNHLY and CDR2 is FYNNEI. DNA for the CDR3: TGTGCCAGCAGGGAACTAGCAAATGAGCAGTTCTTC. Its protein is CASRELANEQFF.

This chain connects TRBV5-1 to TRBJ2-1; 9 positions match TRBD2. The germline gives CDR1 SGHRS, CDR2 YFSETQ. The length of the CDR3 is 15 residues. With V trimmed by 2 bases and J by 6 bases, 6 bases remained unmatched. The CDR3 loop reads CASSFISGSTNEQFF. CDR3 bases: TGCGCCAGCAGCTTTATTAGCGGGAGCACCAATGAGCAGTTCTTC.

This clonotype was detected a few times. The V gene is TRBV29-1, the J gene TRBJ2-3, with D unclear. The germline CDR1 and CDR2 sequences are SQVTM and ANQGSEA. CDR3 length: 13 amino acids. V lost 4 bases to trimming and J lost 4 bases, with 12 bases between them. The CDR3 is CSVGGRVADTQYF. The CDR3 DNA sequence: TGCAGCGTTGGGGGTAGGGTGGCAGATACGCAGTATTTT.